This TCR beta chain was retrieved from a study of T-cell reconstitution after alpha-beta-depleted transplantation in children listed by TCRdb under 2016. Regarding the study in general: The study quantitatively tracked T-cell immune reconstitution after TCRalphabeta/CD19-depleted allogeneic hematopoietic cell transplantation in children using TCR repertoire profiling.

The library was produced with PCR. These reads were obtained on an Illumina HiSeq 2500. Molecular barcoding was employed in the preparation of TCR libraries, with unique molecular identifiers being used to normalize TCRbeta repertoire quantification. TCRdb trimmed the raw reads at Q25, called clones with MiXCR and kept productive beta chains. Every entry covers one CDR3 protein and lists the most common genes and DNA from its rows. Across this sample there are about 400,000 distinct CDR3 sequences, with less than 15% seen only once. The ten largest clonotypes hold about 4.5% of the sample. Comment on this clonotype: Its antigen is not yet known. No much larger clone is present one base from it, and per-base qualities are unavailable.

Trimming takes 6 bases off V and 4 bases off J; junction bases not matched to a gene: 9. The germline V gene yields SQVTM for CDR1 and ANQGSEA for CDR2. The CDR3 covers 15 residues, taking in both the cysteine and the phenylalanine. Only the CDR3 DNA stays, 45 bases, in frame from base 1. This sequence originates from a human donor who donated a stem cell graft to a child with Fanconi anemia. The specimen was PBMCs, collected from the stem cell graft. Recombination connected TRBV29-1 to TRBJ2-1; TRBD2 matches 10 bases in the middle. CDR3 sequence: CSVHLAGVGYNEQFF. The DNA sequence is as follows: TGCAGCGTGCATCTAGCGGGGGTCGGGTACAATGAGCAGTTCTTC.